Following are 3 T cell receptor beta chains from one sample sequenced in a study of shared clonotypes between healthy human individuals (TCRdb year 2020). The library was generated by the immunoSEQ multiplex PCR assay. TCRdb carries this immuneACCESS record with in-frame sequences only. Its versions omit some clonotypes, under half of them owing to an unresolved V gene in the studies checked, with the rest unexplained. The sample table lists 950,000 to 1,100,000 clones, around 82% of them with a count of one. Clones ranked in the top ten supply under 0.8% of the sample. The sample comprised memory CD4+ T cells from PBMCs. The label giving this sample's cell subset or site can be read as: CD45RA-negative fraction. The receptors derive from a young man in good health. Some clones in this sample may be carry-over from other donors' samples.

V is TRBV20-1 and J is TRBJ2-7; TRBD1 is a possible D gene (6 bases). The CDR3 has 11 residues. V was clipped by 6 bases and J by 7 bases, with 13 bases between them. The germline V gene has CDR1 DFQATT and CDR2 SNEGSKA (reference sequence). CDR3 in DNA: TGCAGTGCATTTACAGGGCGAGAGCAGTACTTC. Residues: CSAFTGREQYF.

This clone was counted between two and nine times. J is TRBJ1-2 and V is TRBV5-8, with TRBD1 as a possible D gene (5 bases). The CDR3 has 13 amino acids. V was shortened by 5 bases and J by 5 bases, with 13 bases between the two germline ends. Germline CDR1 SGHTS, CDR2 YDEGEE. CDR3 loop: CASRPQGRYGYTF. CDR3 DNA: TGTGCCAGCAGACCCCAGGGAAGGTATGGCTACACCTTC. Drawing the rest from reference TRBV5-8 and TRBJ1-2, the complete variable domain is EAGVTQSPTHLIKTRGQQATLRCSPISGHTSVYWYQQALGLGLQFLLWYDEGEERNRGNFPPRFSGRQFPNYSSELNVNALELEDSALYLCASRPQGRYGYTFGSGTRLTVV.

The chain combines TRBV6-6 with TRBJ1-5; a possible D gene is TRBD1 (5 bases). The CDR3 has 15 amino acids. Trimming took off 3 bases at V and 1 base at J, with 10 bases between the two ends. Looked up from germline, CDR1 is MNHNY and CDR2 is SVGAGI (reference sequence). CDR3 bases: TGTGCCAGCAGTTATGGGGAGGGGAGCAATCAGCCCCAGCATTTT. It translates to CASSYGEGSNQPQHF.